Listed here is a single TCR beta chain. The CDR3 loop spans 15 amino acids. V gave up 5 bases and J gave up 6 bases, with 17 bases separating them. CDR1 is SGHTA and CDR2 is FQGNSA in the germline V gene. The data stem from a study of glioma-infiltrating T cells after dendritic cell vaccination. Study summary: Dendritic cells derived from monocytes and pulsed with autologous tumor lysate formed the vaccine. Three intradermal dendritic cell vaccine injections were given every two weeks.

Regarding time point: after dendritic cell vaccination, including at tumor progression/relapse. Using immunoSEQ multiplex PCR, the repertoire was profiled, and TCRdb retains in-frame clones only, with some absent. The sample consists of some 46,000 clones, approximately 89% of them appearing once. This receptor was taken from a human donor with glioblastoma. Source: blood, taken after dendritic cell vaccination. This chain uses TRBV7-2 with TRBJ2-1, with D maybe TRBD2 (6 bases). CDR3 in amino acids: CASSPRAAGTNEQFF. The CDR3 DNA follows: TGTGCCAGCAGCCCCAGGGCGGCGGGAACCAATGAGCAGTTCTTC.